The sequence of this TCR beta chain was determined in a study of cytotoxic CD8 clonotypes in ibrutinib-treated CLL. Method: immunoSEQ multiplex PCR; TCRdb's copy keeps in-frame clones and lacks some. The top ten clones hold roughly 12% of a sample with tens of thousands of clones, approximately 70% of them seen once. The sequencing here drew on PBMCs, taken after 12 months of ibrutinib treatment. The origin of this receptor is a human donor with chronic lymphocytic leukemia.

As DNA, the CDR3 is TGTGCCATCAGTGCCAAAGATCCGAACACTGAAGCTTTCTTT. This codes for CAISAKDPNTEAFF. The rearrangement links TRBV10-3 to TRBJ1-1, with no clear D. The germline V gene has CDR1 ENHRY and CDR2 SYGVKD. CDR3 length: 14 amino acids. Trimming shortened V by 4 bases and J by 1 base, and 10 bases separated the two germline ends.